Here is one T cell receptor (beta chain) with its context. Reverse transcription of roughly 0.5 to 1 ug RNA was carried out with random hexamers. By means of immunoSEQ multiplex PCR, TCR beta CDR3 spanning 54 Vbeta and 13 Jbeta underwent amplification. TCRdb used MiXCR to reprocess the immunoSEQ multiplex PCR reads, holding one entry per CDR3 protein. The sample shows about 80,000 distinct CDR3 sequences, 85% to 95% of them seen only once. V shed 0 bases and J shed 3 bases, with 9 bases lying between them. This CDR3 spans 15 amino acids. Germline V gene data show CDR1 as LGHDT and CDR2 as YNNKEL (reference sequence). These data are taken from a study of CD8 T cells in Susac syndrome. TEMRA cells were FACS-enriched, while CD8+ and CD4+ T cells were negatively isolated.

This sequence joins TRBV3-1 and TRBJ1-3; D is perhaps TRBD1 (5 bases). The sample taken for sequencing was CD8+ T cells from PBMCs. This TCR came from a human donor in good health. CDR3 nucleotides: TGTGCCAGCAGCCAAGATTCAGGGAATGGAAACACCATATATTTT. Translating it yields CASSQDSGNGNTIYF.